This T cell receptor (beta chain) was identified during a study of vaccination effects on CD4 cells after COVID-19. Concerning this clone: What it recognizes is unknown.

Antigen-specific CD4+ T cell clonotypes were called by their expansion after viral peptide-pool culture in ViraFEST. Following culture for around 9 days, CD4+ T cells were isolated. Nucleocapsid antibodies stayed negative before and after vaccination, showing no earlier SARS-CoV-2 infection. Assay used: immunoSEQ multiplex PCR; TCRdb lists only in-frame clones, some missing. The sample yields under 80,000 clones, about 79% seen once. The clonotype was recovered from a human donor who received a COVID-19 vaccine. The input for sequencing was CD4+ T cells from PBMCs cultured with SARS-CoV-2 spike peptides, taken before COVID-19 vaccination.

CDR3 coding DNA: TGTGCCAGCAGTTACACCGCATTATCTTACGAGCAGTACGTC. The encoded protein is CASSYTALSYEQYV. This chain connects TRBV6-2 or TRBV6-3 to TRBJ2-7; D call uncertain. The CDR3 is 14 residues long. V gave up 2 bases and J gave up 4 bases, with 12 bases separating them. Germline V gene data show CDR1 as MNHEY and CDR2 as SVGEGT.